The entry that follows covers one T cell receptor beta chain sequence. This specimen comes from a study of blood T cell repertoires in COVID-19. Looking at the study overall: The United States, Italy and Spain supplied acute and convalescent COVID-19 samples.

Per the study methods: Counts of nucleated cells, estimated from reference gene primer amplification, were obtained. Using immunoSEQ multiplex PCR, the repertoire was profiled, and TCRdb retains in-frame clones only, with some absent. The V and J calls and clone size are taken from that table; D and trimming were inferred from the DNA. The repertoire consists of a few hundred thousand clones, with roughly four fifths occurring once and the leading ten covering 15%. Participants, roughly 18 to 89 years old, spanned some 23 US areas. Cohort 3 donors were reported recovered after two negative PCRs, clearance, or symptom resolution. The CDR3 contains 15 residues. Germline CDR1 ENHRY, CDR2 SYGVKD. With 4 bases removed from V and 7 bases from J, the gap between germline ends came to 20 bases.

The source of this sequence is a man aged 40-49 years who had recovered from COVID-19. Sequenced: PBMCs or T cells enriched from blood (not recorded which). This sequence joins TRBV10-3 and TRBJ2-7, with D possibly TRBD1 on 6 matching bases. The CDR3 DNA reads as TGTGCCATCAGTGGTCTGGCCAGGGGAGAGGGAGAGCAGTACTTC. Translation gives CAISGLARGEGEQYF.